Sequencing of this T cell receptor beta chain was carried out in a study of blood T cell repertoires in COVID-19. Study-level background: Italy, Spain and the United States were the sources of the convalescent and acute COVID-19 samples. The analysed material was cDNA or gDNA that came from T cells, B-cell-depleted T cells, or PBMCs.

This clone was detected a few times. As originally analysed: Amplification with reference gene primers provided the estimates of nucleated cell counts. Profiling relied on immunoSEQ multiplex PCR, and the TCRdb table lists in-frame clones only, not all of them. V, J and clone size are those of that table, while D and trimming were read from the DNA. The sample yields about 110,000 clones, more than 80% seen once. The CDR3 extends over 15 amino acids. The germline V gene encodes CDR1 SGHAT and CDR2 FQNNGV. Trimming left V 6 bases short and J 0 bases short, with 12 bases between. Material: peripheral blood. The clonotype originates from a woman in her sixties or seventies with acute or convalescent COVID-19. This sequence joins TRBV11-2 and TRBJ2-1, with D possibly TRBD1 on 5 matching bases. The CDR3 sequence: CASRQQANSYNEQFF. CDR3 bases: TGTGCCAGCAGGCAACAGGCGAACTCCTACAATGAGCAGTTCTTC.